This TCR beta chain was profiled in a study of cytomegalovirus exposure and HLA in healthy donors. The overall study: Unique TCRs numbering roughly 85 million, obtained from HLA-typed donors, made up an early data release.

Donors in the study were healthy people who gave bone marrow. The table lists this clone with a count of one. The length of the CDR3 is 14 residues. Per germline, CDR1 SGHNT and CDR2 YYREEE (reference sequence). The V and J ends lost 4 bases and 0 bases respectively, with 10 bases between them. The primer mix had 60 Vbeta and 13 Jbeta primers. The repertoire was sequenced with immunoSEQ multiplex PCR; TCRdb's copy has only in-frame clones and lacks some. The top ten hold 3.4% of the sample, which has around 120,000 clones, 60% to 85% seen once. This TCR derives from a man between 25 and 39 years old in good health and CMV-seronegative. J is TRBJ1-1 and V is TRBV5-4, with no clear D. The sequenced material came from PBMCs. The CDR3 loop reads CASSRGRMNTEAFF. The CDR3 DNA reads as TGTGCCAGCAGCCGAGGGAGGATGAACACTGAAGCTTTCTTT.